This entry lists 29 T cell receptor beta chains sequenced from one sample in a study of technical replicates of blood from several donors. Some clones are missing from TCRdb's copy, which holds only in-frame ones; the method was immunoSEQ multiplex PCR. Here the sample spans 79,000 or so clones, 85% to 95% being singletons. Material: T cells isolated from PBMCs. The receptors shown here come from a human donor in good health.

The chain carries TRBV19 and TRBJ2-7, with D perhaps matching TRBD2 (6 bases). Between the trimmed V and J ends, which lost 5 bases and 0 bases, there was a span of 8 bases. The CDR3 runs 13 residues. CDR1 is LNHDA and CDR2 is SQIVND in the germline V gene (reference sequence). DNA of the CDR3: TGTGCCAGTAGTGTCGGGAGCTCCTACGAGCAGTACTTC. Residues: CASSVGSSYEQYF.

The rearrangement uses TRBV2 and TRBJ1-1; no reliable D call. Trimming left V 6 bases short and J 6 bases short, with 11 bases between. The CDR3 is 12 residues long. Germline V gene data show CDR1 as SNHLY and CDR2 as FYNNEI. The CDR3: CASRGDTSEAFF. In nucleotides, the CDR3 is TGTGCCAGCAGAGGCGACACATCTGAAGCTTTCTTT.

The rearrangement links TRBV5-1 to TRBJ1-4, with D possibly TRBD1 on 5 matching bases. V was trimmed by 1 base and J by 4 bases, leaving 11 bases between them. The CDR3 covers 15 residues. The germline V gene has CDR1 SGHRS and CDR2 YFSETQ. CDR3 DNA sequence: TGCGCCAGCAGCTTGAGAGCAGGGATTAATGAAAAACTGTTTTTT. Translating it yields CASSLRAGINEKLFF.

The chain links TRBV4-2 to TRBJ1-2; no clear D. Germline CDR1 and CDR2: LGHNA and YNFKEQ. Trimming shortened V by 0 bases and J by 13 bases, and 9 bases separated the two germline ends. The CDR3 is 11 residues long. In nucleotides, the CDR3 is TGTGCCAGCAGCCAAGACGGGTATCTCACCTTC. As protein: CASSQDGYLTF.

The chain has TRBV29-1 and TRBJ2-5; perhaps TRBD2 as D (5 bases). Trimming removed 3 bases from V and 6 bases from J, with 8 bases in between. This CDR3 comprises 11 residues. Germline V gene sequence: CDR1 SQVTM, CDR2 ANQGSEA. The CDR3 spells CSVDRGQTQYF. The DNA for the CDR3 is TGCAGCGTTGACCGGGGTCAGACCCAGTACTTC. The whole variable domain, remainder taken from reference TRBV29-1 and TRBJ2-5, is SAVISQKPSRDICQRGTSLTIQCQVDSQVTMMFWYRQQPGQSLTLIATANQGSEATYESGFVIDKFPISRPNLTFSTLTVSNMSPEDSSIYLCSVDRGQTQYFGPGTRLLVL.

In nucleotides, the CDR3 is TGTGCCAGCAGTCAGGACAGACTAAACACTGAAGCTTTCTTT. The encoded protein is CASSQDRLNTEAFF. The rearrangement joins TRBV6-5 to TRBJ1-1; the D gene is possibly TRBD1 (6 bases). Looked up from germline, CDR1 is MNHEY and CDR2 is SVGAGI. Trimming shortened V by 5 bases and J by 2 bases, and 12 bases separated the two germline ends. CDR3 length: 14 amino acids.

The count of this clone is one. This chain uses TRBV27 with TRBJ2-7, with TRBD2 identical over 9 bases. This CDR3 is built from 16 residues. Germline-derived CDR1 and CDR2 are MNHEY and SMNVEV (reference sequence). V shed 3 bases, J shed 0 bases, and the junction held 6 bases outside the gene matches. This CDR3 is CASSLIAGESSYEQYF. The DNA of the CDR3 is TGTGCCAGCAGTTTGATAGCGGGAGAGAGCTCCTACGAGCAGTACTTC.

The chain's CDR3 is CASSSHGGTGELFF. The DNA of the CDR3 is TGTGCCAGCAGCTCCCATGGGGGGACCGGGGAGCTGTTTTTT. This chain connects TRBV7-3 to TRBJ2-2; tentatively, D is TRBD2 (6 bases). The CDR3 has 14 amino acids. Deletions cut 4 bases from V and 5 bases from J, with 11 bases between. The germline CDR1 and CDR2 sequences are SGHTA and FQGTGA. Full variable domain (missing parts from reference TRBV7-3 and TRBJ2-2): GAGVSQTPSNKVTEKGKYVELRCDPISGHTALYWYRQSLGQGPEFLIYFQGTGAADDSGLPNDRFFAVRPEGSVSTLKIQRTERGDSAVYLCASSSHGGTGELFFGEGSRLTVL.

V is TRBV5-1 and J is TRBJ2-7; 7 positions agree with TRBD1. Trimming removed 4 bases from V and 5 bases from J; junction bases left unmatched: 9. Germline CDR1 reads SGHRS; CDR2 reads YFSETQ. This CDR3 contains 14 residues. This chain's CDR3 is CASSAQGLLNEQYF. CDR3 nucleotide sequence: TGCGCCAGCAGCGCACAGGGGTTATTAAACGAGCAGTACTTC.

This sequence joins TRBV7-9 and TRBJ2-1; D might be TRBD2 (6 bases). The V and J ends lost 2 bases and 4 bases respectively, with 12 bases between them. This CDR3 contains 15 residues. The germline gives CDR1 SEHNR, CDR2 FQNEAQ (reference sequence). CDR3 amino acids: CASSLTSRPYNEQFF. The DNA of the CDR3 is TGTGCCAGCAGCTTAACTAGCAGGCCTTACAATGAGCAGTTCTTC.

This clone was seen a few times. The CDR3 loop is CASSLQPGVTYEQYF. The CDR3 region has the DNA TGCGCCAGCAGCTTACAACCGGGAGTCACGTACGAGCAGTACTTC. The chain recombines TRBV5-1 with TRBJ2-7; possible D gene TRBD2, 6 bases. V gave up 2 bases and J gave up 4 bases, with 16 bases separating them. The CDR3 consists of 15 residues. CDR1 is SGHRS, CDR2 YFSETQ, per germline. Drawing the rest from reference TRBV5-1 and TRBJ2-7, the complete variable domain is KAGVTQTPRYLIKTRGQQVTLSCSPISGHRSVSWYQQTPGQGLQFLFEYFSETQRNKGNFPGRFSGRQFSNSRSEMNVSTLELGDSALYLCASSLQPGVTYEQYFGPGTRLTVT.

The CDR3 protein is CASSSGTSGKHNEQFF. Here the CDR3 DNA reads TGTGCCAGCAGCTCCGGGACTAGCGGTAAGCACAATGAGCAGTTCTTC. V is TRBV7-3 and J is TRBJ2-1, with TRBD2 matching over 11 bases. The CDR3 loop spans 16 amino acids. After removal of 4 bases from V and 5 bases from J, the junction contained 7 bases not matched to a gene. Germline lookup yields CDR1 SGHTA and CDR2 FQGTGA.

CDR3 bases: TGCGCCAGCAGCGAGAGCACAGATACGCAGTATTTT. Translation gives CASSESTDTQYF. The chain uses TRBV5-1 and TRBJ2-3; no clear D gene. V was shortened by 4 bases and J by 0 bases, with 3 bases between the two germline ends. The CDR3 extends over 12 amino acids. Looked up from germline, CDR1 is SGHRS and CDR2 is YFSETQ.

This sequence joins TRBV2 and TRBJ2-7; D is ambiguous. This CDR3 region has 12 residues. CDR1 is SNHLY and CDR2 is FYNNEI in the germline V gene. The germline V and J ends were trimmed by 5 bases and 4 bases, with 9 bases remaining between them. The CDR3: CASSLGLYEQYF. CDR3 bases: TGTGCCAGCAGTCTTGGCCTTTACGAGCAGTACTTC.

The CDR3 DNA reads TGTGCCAGCACGACAGGGCACACTGAAGCTTTCTTT. This gives the protein CASTTGHTEAFF. The J gene is TRBJ1-1, the V gene TRBV6-5, with 7 bases aligning to TRBD1. Germline CDR1 reads MNHEY; CDR2 reads SVGAGI. J gave up 3 bases and V 7 bases, and 2 bases lay outside the gene matches. The CDR3 is 12 amino acids.

The gene calls are TRBV5-1 and TRBJ2-6; no definite D call. The CDR3 consists of 17 residues. Trimming stripped 1 base from V and 0 bases from J, with 11 bases between. CDR1 SGHRS and CDR2 YFSETQ come from the germline V gene. The CDR3 DNA follows: TGCGCCAGCAGCTTGAGGAGTCACTTCTCTGGGGCCAACGTCCTGACTTTC. Translated: CASSLRSHFSGANVLTF.

This rearrangement joins TRBV19 to TRBJ2-3; no reliable D call. Germline V gene lookup returns CDR1 LNHDA and CDR2 SQIVND (reference sequence). CDR3 length equals 15 residues. With 0 bases removed from V and 2 bases from J, the gap between germline ends came to 9 bases. Here the CDR3 reads CASSIDRFSTDTQYF. CDR3 nucleotides: TGTGCCAGTAGTATAGATCGGTTCTCCACAGATACGCAGTATTTT.

This chain connects TRBV2 to TRBJ2-1; TRBD2 matches at 7 bases. Trimming took 7 bases from V and 3 from J; bases not matched to a gene: 12. Per the germline V gene, CDR1 is SNHLY and CDR2 is FYNNEI. The CDR3 totals 16 residues. In nucleotides, the CDR3 is TGTGCCAGCAAGGTGGGTGGGGAGGGGATCTACAATGAGCAGTTCTTC. It yields the protein CASKVGGEGIYNEQFF.

The chain joins TRBV5-6 to TRBJ2-7, with a possible D match to TRBD2 (6 bases). Trimming removed 6 bases at V and 1 base at J, with 14 bases between. CDR1 is SGHDT, CDR2 YYEEEE, per germline. The CDR3 covers 14 residues. This CDR3 reads CASNTGDPSYEQYF. DNA for the CDR3: TGTGCCAGCAATACGGGAGACCCGTCCTACGAGCAGTACTTC.

The V and J genes are TRBV12-1 and TRBJ1-2. TRBV12-1 corresponds to a pseudogene. The CDR3 contains 15 residues. CDR3 in amino acids: CASSQPERNRYGYTF. CDR3 bases: TGTGCCAGCAGCCAGCCCGAGAGGAACCGTTATGGCTACACCTTC.

The V call is TRBV27, the J call TRBJ2-3; TRBD1 agrees at 9 bases. J lost 7 bases, V lost 3 bases, and 8 bases had no gene match. This CDR3 spans 15 amino acids. Germline V lookup: CDR1 MNHEY, CDR2 SMNVEV (reference sequence). The CDR3 coding sequence is TGTGCCAGCAGTTTCGGGACAGGGCTATCAAATACGCAGTATTTT. Its translation: CASSFGTGLSNTQYF.

The V gene is TRBV29-1, the J gene TRBJ2-1; tentative D call: TRBD1 (5 bases). The germline V gene has CDR1 SQVTM and CDR2 ANQGSEA. Trimming pared 3 bases from V and 8 bases from J, leaving 11 bases between. CDR3 length: 12 residues. In nucleotides, the CDR3 is TGCAGCGTTGATACCCAGGGTGATGAGCAGTTCTTC. As protein: CSVDTQGDEQFF.

J is TRBJ2-7 and V is TRBV7-9; 7 bases align to TRBD1. Germline V gives CDR1 SEHNR, CDR2 FQNEAQ (reference sequence). The CDR3 totals 15 residues. V dropped 1 base and J dropped 5; count of bases not matched to a gene: 8. Here the CDR3 DNA reads TGTGCCAGCAGCTTAGAACCGACAGGGCCCAACGAGCAGTACTTC. As protein: CASSLEPTGPNEQYF. The variable domain in full, with the rest retrieved from reference TRBV7-9 and TRBJ2-7, is DTGVSQNPRHKITKRGQNVTFRCDPISEHNRLYWYRQTLGQGPEFLTYFQNEAQLEKSRLLSDRFSAERPKGSFSTLEIQRTEQGDSAMYLCASSLEPTGPNEQYFGPGTRLTVT.

This chain joins TRBV7-3 and TRBJ2-1, with 8 bases aligning to TRBD2. CDR1 and CDR2 (germline): SGHTA, FQGTGA. After removal of 0 bases from V and 5 bases from J, the junction contained 0 bases not matched to a gene. The CDR3 runs 14 residues. The CDR3 region has the DNA TGTGCCAGCAGCTTAACAGCGGGAGACAATGAGCAGTTCTTC. Its protein product is CASSLTAGDNEQFF.

The V and J genes are TRBV2 and TRBJ1-1; D is unresolved. Trimming pared 8 bases from V and 3 bases from J, leaving 10 bases between. Looked up from germline, CDR1 is SNHLY and CDR2 is FYNNEI. This CDR3 is 12 amino acids long. The CDR3 nucleotides read TGTGCCAGCTTGAGATCGCACACTGAAGCTTTCTTT. Its translation: CASLRSHTEAFF.

The chain carries TRBV7-7 and TRBJ2-2; 7 positions agree with TRBD1. With 5 bases clipped from V and 4 bases from J, the junction kept 7 bases outside the gene matches. This CDR3 has 15 amino acids. Germline lookup yields CDR1 SSHAT and CDR2 FNYEAQ (reference sequence). The DNA for the CDR3 is TGTGCCAGCAGCACCCGACAGGGATCCACCGGGGAGCTGTTTTTT. Protein product: CASSTRQGSTGELFF.

This chain uses TRBV9 with TRBJ2-2, with unresolved D. CDR3 size: 16 residues. Germline lookup yields CDR1 SGDLS and CDR2 YYNGEE. V lost 3 bases to trimming and J lost 8 bases, with 20 bases between them. The CDR3 DNA is TGTGCCAGCAGCGGTAACACACAAGGAGTTCTGGGGGAGCTGTTTTTT. This encodes CASSGNTQGVLGELFF.

V gene TRBV5-1 combines with J gene TRBJ2-2; D unclear. This CDR3 region has 16 residues. Germline V CDR1 and CDR2: SGHRS, YFSETQ. The V end was cut by 0 bases, the J end by 1 base, with 10 bases between. Here the CDR3 reads CASSLVQVENTGELFF. In DNA form, the CDR3 reads TGCGCCAGCAGCTTGGTTCAGGTGGAGAACACCGGGGAGCTGTTTTTT.

The chain combines TRBV5-1 with TRBJ2-7; 7 bases agree with TRBD1. Trimming removed 4 bases from V and 6 bases from J; junction bases left unmatched: 10. Germline V lookup: CDR1 SGHRS, CDR2 YFSETQ. This CDR3 comprises 14 residues. The CDR3 DNA reads TGCGCCAGCAGCACGGATAGACAGGGTGGCGAGCAGTACTTC. As protein: CASSTDRQGGEQYF. The full variable domain, in which reference TRBV5-1 and TRBJ2-7 provide the parts outside the CDR3, is KAGVTQTPRYLIKTRGQQVTLSCSPISGHRSVSWYQQTPGQGLQFLFEYFSETQRNKGNFPGRFSGRQFSNSRSEMNVSTLELGDSALYLCASSTDRQGGEQYFGPGTRLTVT.